The 14 T cell receptor beta chains in this list originate from one sample, sequenced in a study of a mutant IDH1 vaccine in newly diagnosed glioma (dated by TCRdb to the early 2020s). The method behind the library was the immunoSEQ multiplex PCR assay. In TCRdb, the immuneACCESS table is reduced to in-frame sequences with V and J assigned. These tables do not hold every clone; where another copy was compared, an unresolved V gene accounts for under half, and the others remain unexplained. This sample is represented by around 34,000 clones; about four fifths of them were singletons. Together, the top ten hold over 4.5% of the sample. According to the study, the label for this sample's time point signals: week 23, last vaccination. Each vaccine dose, consisting of 300 ug of a 20-mer mutant IDH1 peptide in Montanide, was administered subcutaneously with topical imiquimod. No antigen has been assigned to these receptors.

Sequences were derived from PBMCs, sampled from a glioma patient whose treatment included an IDH1 peptide vaccine. The receptors stem from a man aged 35-49 years with glioma.

This sequence joins TRBV5-1 and TRBJ2-5, with 15 nucleotides matching TRBD2. The CDR3 runs 17 residues. Trimming at V came to 4 bases and at J to 2 bases, leaving 6 bases not matched to a gene. Germline-derived CDR1 and CDR2 are SGHRS and YFSETQ. CDR3 sequence: CASSTGLAGGLQETQYF. Written as DNA, the CDR3 is TGCGCCAGCAGCACCGGACTAGCGGGGGGGCTGCAAGAGACCCAGTACTTC.

This clone was observed a handful of times. The sample carries other DNA sequences with the same CDR3. The J gene is TRBJ1-4, the V gene TRBV5-1; no definite D call. The CDR3 totals 13 residues. Germline V gives CDR1 SGHRS, CDR2 YFSETQ. V was pared by 0 bases and J by 5 bases, with 5 bases between. DNA for the CDR3: TGCGCCAGCAGCTTGGGTGGAAATGAAAAACTGTTTTTT. It codes for CASSLGGNEKLFF.

The chain has TRBV5-5 and TRBJ1-1; no firm D call. Germline V lookup: CDR1 SGHKS, CDR2 YYEKEE (reference sequence). The V end was cut by 4 bases, the J end by 0 bases, with 4 bases between. The length of the CDR3 is 12 residues. The CDR3 reads CASSGLNTEAFF. In nucleotides, the CDR3 is TGTGCCAGCAGCGGATTGAACACTGAAGCTTTCTTT. Full variable domain (outside the CDR3, taken from reference TRBV5-5 and TRBJ1-1): DAGVTQSPTHLIKTRGQQVTLRCSPISGHKSVSWYQQVLGQGPQFIFQYYEKEERGRGNFPDRFSARQFPNYSSELNVNALLLGDSALYLCASSGLNTEAFFGQGTRLTVV.

The rearrangement links TRBV10-1 to TRBJ1-1; tentatively, D is TRBD1 (5 bases). The CDR3 has 13 amino acids. Germline V gene sequence: CDR1 WNHNN, CDR2 SYGVQD (reference sequence). The V gene lost 2 bases and the J gene lost 5 bases, with 9 bases spanning the gap. The CDR3 bases are TGCGCCAGCAGTGAGGAGGGGAGAACTGAAGCTTTCTTT. Protein sequence: CASSEEGRTEAFF.

The J gene is TRBJ2-7, the V gene TRBV9, with 10 bases aligning to TRBD1. J lost 5 bases, V lost 2 bases, and 4 bases had no gene match. The CDR3 is made up of 14 amino acids. CDR1 and CDR2 (germline): SGDLS, YYNGEE. The CDR3 nucleotides read TGTGCCAGCAGCGTTGGACAGGGGGTCCACGAGCAGTACTTC. Protein: CASSVGQGVHEQYF. The full variable domain, its missing parts supplied by reference TRBV9 and TRBJ2-7, is DSGVTQTPKHLITATGQRVTLRCSPRSGDLSVYWYQQSLDQGLQFLIQYYNGEERAKGNILERFSAQQFPDLHSELNLSSLELGDSALYFCASSVGQGVHEQYFGPGTRLTVT.

The chain joins TRBV5-5 to TRBJ2-3; D ambiguous. Germline loops: CDR1 SGHKS, CDR2 YYEKEE (reference sequence). The CDR3 contains 14 residues. Trimming pared 8 bases from V and 1 base from J, leaving 14 bases between. CDR3 residues: CASGSASGTDTQYF. In DNA, the CDR3 is TGTGCCAGTGGCAGCGCATCTGGCACAGATACGCAGTATTTT.

The chain has TRBV10-3 and TRBJ2-7; D is perhaps TRBD1 or TRBD2 (5 bases each). V dropped 5 bases and J dropped 2 bases, with 19 bases sitting between them. The CDR3 spans 16 residues. Germline assignment: CDR1 ENHRY and CDR2 SYGVKD. The CDR3 nucleotides read TGTGCCATCAGTATAGGTTCGGGGCTAGCTCCCTACGAGCAGTACTTC. It specifies CAISIGSGLAPYEQYF.

The chain couples TRBV10-3 to TRBJ1-2; D call uncertain. The CDR3 consists of 14 residues. CDR1 is ENHRY and CDR2 is SYGVKD in the germline V gene. The germline V and J ends were trimmed by 0 bases and 3 bases, with 8 bases remaining between them. Here the CDR3 DNA reads TGTGCCATCAGTGAGTCCGGGGTAGACTATGGCTACACCTTC. Its protein product is CAISESGVDYGYTF.

The gene calls are TRBV6-5 and TRBJ1-1, with D perhaps matching TRBD1 (5 bases). Germline lookup yields CDR1 MNHEY and CDR2 SVGAGI. This CDR3 region has 14 residues. The V end lost 6 bases, the J end lost 4 bases, and 15 bases lay between the germline ends. The CDR3 reads CASRVMAGSTEAFF. The CDR3 DNA sequence: TGTGCCAGCAGAGTCATGGCAGGGTCCACTGAAGCTTTCTTT.

In nucleotides, the CDR3 is TGTGCCAGTAGTATAGCGGCAGGTCGCTCCTACAATGAGCAGTTCTTC. Protein product: CASSIAAGRSYNEQFF. The genes are TRBV19 and TRBJ2-1; D unresolved. V lost 1 base and J 0 bases, leaving 10 bases between the germline ends. Germline CDR1 is LNHDA and CDR2 is SQIVND (reference sequence). This CDR3 has 16 residues. Combining the CDR3 with reference TRBV19 and TRBJ2-1 gives the whole variable domain DGGITQSPKYLFRKEGQNVTLSCEQNLNHDAMYWYRQDPGQGLRLIYYSQIVNDFQKGDIAEGYSVSREKKESFPLTVTSAQKNPTAFYLCASSIAAGRSYNEQFFGPGTRLTVL.

The chain is built from TRBV5-8 and TRBJ2-7, with a tentative D call TRBD1 (6 bases). The CDR3 consists of 15 residues. Looked up from germline, CDR1 is SGHTS and CDR2 is YDEGEE. V lost 4 bases and J 3 bases, leaving 17 bases between the germline ends. The CDR3 protein is CASSRRAGVLYEQYF. Written as DNA, the CDR3 is TGTGCCAGCAGCCGGCGGGCAGGGGTCCTCTACGAGCAGTACTTC.

V and J are TRBV4-3 and TRBJ2-7, with TRBD2 as a possible D gene (5 bases). From germline, CDR1 is LGHNA and CDR2 YSLEER. V gave up 3 bases and J gave up 6 bases, with 18 bases separating them. The CDR3 is 15 residues long. The CDR3 is CASSHLGRNSREQYF. Written as DNA, the CDR3 is TGCGCCAGCAGCCACCTAGGGAGAAACTCGCGCGAGCAGTACTTC.

To note about this clone: The germline gene is not matched at one end of the junction; a read error may be the cause. CDR3 in amino acids: CASRLGGSGNTIYF. CDR3 in DNA: TGTGCCAGCAGGTTAGGGGGCTCTGGAAACACCATATATTTT. The chain couples TRBV7-2 to TRBJ1-3; maybe TRBD1 (6 bases). Germline-derived CDR1 and CDR2 are SGHTA and FQGNSA. This CDR3 is 14 amino acids long.

The rearrangement joins TRBV4-1 to TRBJ1-3; D perhaps matches TRBD1 (6 bases). Deletions cut 0 bases from V and 4 bases from J, with 16 bases between. Looked up from germline, CDR1 is MGHRA and CDR2 is YSYEKL. The CDR3 runs to 17 residues. CDR3 protein: CASSQDPAGHSGNTIYF. For the CDR3, the DNA is TGCGCCAGCAGCCAAGATCCGGCGGGACATTCGGGAAACACCATATATTTT.